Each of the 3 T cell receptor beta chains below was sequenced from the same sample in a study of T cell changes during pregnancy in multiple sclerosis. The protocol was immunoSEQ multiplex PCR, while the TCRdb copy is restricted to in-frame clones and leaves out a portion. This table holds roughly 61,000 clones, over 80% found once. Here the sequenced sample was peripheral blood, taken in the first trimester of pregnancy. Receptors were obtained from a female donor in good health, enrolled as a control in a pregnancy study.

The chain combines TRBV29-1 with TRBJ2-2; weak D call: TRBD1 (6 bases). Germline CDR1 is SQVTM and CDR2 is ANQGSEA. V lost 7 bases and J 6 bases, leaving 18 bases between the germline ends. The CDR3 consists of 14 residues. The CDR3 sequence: CSAYGTNPPGELFF. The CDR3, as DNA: TGCAGCGCCTACGGGACAAATCCCCCCGGGGAGCTGTTTTTT.

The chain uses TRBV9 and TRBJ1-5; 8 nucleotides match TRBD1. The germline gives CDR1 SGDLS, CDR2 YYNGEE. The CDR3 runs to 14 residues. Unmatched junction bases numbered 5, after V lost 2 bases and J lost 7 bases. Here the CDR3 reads CASSVTGVGQPQHF. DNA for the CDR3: TGTGCCAGCAGCGTGACAGGGGTGGGCCAGCCCCAGCATTTT. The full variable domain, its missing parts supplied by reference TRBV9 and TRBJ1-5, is DSGVTQTPKHLITATGQRVTLRCSPRSGDLSVYWYQQSLDQGLQFLIQYYNGEERAKGNILERFSAQQFPDLHSELNLSSLELGDSALYFCASSVTGVGQPQHFGDGTRLSIL.

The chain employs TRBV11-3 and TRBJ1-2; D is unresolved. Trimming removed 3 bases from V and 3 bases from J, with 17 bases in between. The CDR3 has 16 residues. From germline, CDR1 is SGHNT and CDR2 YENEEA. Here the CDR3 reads CASSFFIVQRDYGYTF. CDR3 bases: TGTGCCAGCAGCTTTTTTATTGTCCAGAGGGACTATGGCTACACCTTC.